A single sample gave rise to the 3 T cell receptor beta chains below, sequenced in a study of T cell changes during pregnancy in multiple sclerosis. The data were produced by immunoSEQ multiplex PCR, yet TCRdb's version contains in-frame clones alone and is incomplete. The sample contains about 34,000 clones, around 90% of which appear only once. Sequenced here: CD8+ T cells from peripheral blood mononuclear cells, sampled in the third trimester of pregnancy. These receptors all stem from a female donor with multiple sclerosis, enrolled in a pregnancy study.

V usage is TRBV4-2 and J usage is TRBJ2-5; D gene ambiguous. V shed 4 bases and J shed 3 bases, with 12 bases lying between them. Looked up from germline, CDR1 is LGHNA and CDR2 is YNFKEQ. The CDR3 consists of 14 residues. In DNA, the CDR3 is TGTGCCAGCAGCCCCCTTATGAGCGAAGAGACCCAGTACTTC. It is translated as CASSPLMSEETQYF.

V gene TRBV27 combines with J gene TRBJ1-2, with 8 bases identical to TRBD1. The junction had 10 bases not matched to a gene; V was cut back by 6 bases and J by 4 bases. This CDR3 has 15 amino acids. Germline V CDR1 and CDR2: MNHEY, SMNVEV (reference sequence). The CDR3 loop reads CASSLGTGGPYGYTF. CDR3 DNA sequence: TGTGCCAGCAGCTTAGGTACAGGGGGGCCCTATGGCTACACCTTC.

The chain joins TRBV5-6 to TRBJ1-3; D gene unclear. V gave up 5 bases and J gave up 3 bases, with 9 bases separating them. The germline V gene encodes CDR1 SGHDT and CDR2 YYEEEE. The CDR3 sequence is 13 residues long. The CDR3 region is CASREEDGNTIYF. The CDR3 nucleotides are TGTGCCAGCAGGGAAGAGGATGGAAACACCATATATTTT.